These T cell receptor beta chains were read from a single sample in a study of T-cell memory formation after mild COVID-19. MiXCR, run by TCRdb on the 5' RACE reads, gives a single entry per CDR3 protein. The sample includes hundreds of thousands of distinct CDR3 sequences, about 20% seen only once; the top ten take under 25%. Sequencing was performed on PBMCs or a T cell subset sorted from them (not recorded which). The receptors here all came from a man aged 18-30 years who had mild COVID-19 (a few samples of this study predate the infection). Cell type and time point are not known. Each CDR3 is given with its conserved first and last residue. D genes are given only for firm matches. Size is omitted from some rows. Given values are once, few, many or a class for expanded clones.

>TRBV30|NA|TRBJ1-4|NA
TGTGCCTGGGGTAATGGGGAAAAACTGTTTTTT
CAWGNGEKLFF
>TRBV5-1|few|TRBJ1-6|NA
TGCGCCAGCAGCTTGGATTGGGAGGGGAATTCACCCCTCCACTTT
CASSLDWEGNSPLHF
>TRBV5-4|NA|TRBJ2-7|TRBD1
TGTGCCAGCAGCTTTCGGGACAGGTACGGAAACGAGCAGTACTTC
CASSFRDRYGNEQYF
>TRBV20-1|many|TRBJ2-3|NA
TGCAGTGCCCGCAGGACAGATACGCAGTATTTT
CSARRTDTQYF
>TRBV14|NA|TRBJ2-3|NA
TGTGCCAGCAGCCATGGTGGCATCACAGATACGCAGTATTTT
CASSHGGITDTQYF
>TRBV7-3|many|TRBJ2-1|TRBD2
TGTGCCAGCAGCGCTAGCCGGGGGGGCGTTAATGAGCAGTTCTTC
CASSASRGGVNEQFF
>TRBV7-2|few|TRBJ2-5|TRBD1
TGTGCCAGCAGCGCCCGGGACAGGGGGAGCAAGACCCAGTACTTC
CASSARDRGSKTQYF
>TRBV7-2|few|TRBJ1-4|NA
TGTGCCAGCAGCCCTCCCCTGGGAGGGAATAATGAAAAACTGTTTTTT
CASSPPLGGNNEKLFF
>TRBV5-6|few|TRBJ2-1|NA
TGTGCCAGCAGCCGGACCGGGGGGCACAATGAGCAGTTCTTC
CASSRTGGHNEQFF
>TRBV12-3/TRBV12-4|NA|TRBJ2-3|NA
TGTGCCAGCATCTATGGCGGGGGCACAGATACGCAGTATTTT
CASIYGGGTDTQYF
>TRBV7-3|NA|TRBJ1-1|NA
TGTGCCAGCAGCTTAAGGCCCATGGGGGACACTGAAGCTTTCTTT
CASSLRPMGDTEAFF
>TRBV7-8|NA|TRBJ2-3|NA
TGTGCCAGCAGCCACCACGCTGGGGCTCCCGATACGCAGTATTTT
CASSHHAGAPDTQYF
>TRBV4-1|many|TRBJ2-7|NA
TGCGCCAGCAGCCAAGTTCCGGGATTTCACTACGAGCAGTACTTC
CASSQVPGFHYEQYF
>TRBV18|NA|TRBJ1-4|TRBD1
TGTGCCAGCTCACCACGGGACAGGGAAAAACTGTTTTTT
CASSPRDREKLFF
>TRBV5-1|NA|TRBJ2-6|NA
TGCGCCAGCAGCCTCGGGACAGCCAACGTCCTGACTTTC
CASSLGTANVLTF
>TRBV7-2|NA|TRBJ2-1|TRBD2
TGTGCCAGCAGCTTAGTAGCGGGGACCTACAATGAGCAGTTCTTC
CASSLVAGTYNEQFF
>TRBV7-8|NA|TRBJ2-5|NA
TGTGCCAGCAGCCCCAGGGAAATCAAGTACTTC
CASSPREIKYF
>TRBV7-3|few|TRBJ2-1|TRBD2
TGTGCCAGCAGTCAGTATAATATAGCGGGGGATCTCGATGAGCAGTTCTTC
CASSQYNIAGDLDEQFF
>TRBV7-2|many|TRBJ2-3|NA
TGTGCCAGCAGCTGGACAACGGGGATTGGCGATACGCAGTATTTT
CASSWTTGIGDTQYF
>TRBV10-3|NA|TRBJ1-1|NA
TGTGCCATCAGTACCGAGGGATTGTTGAACACTGAAGCTTTCTTT
CAISTEGLLNTEAFF
>TRBV6-4|many|TRBJ2-1|TRBD2
TGTGCCAGCAGTGACTCTAGCGGGGCCTACAATGAGCAGTTCTTC
CASSDSSGAYNEQFF
>TRBV7-2|NA|TRBJ2-1|NA
TGTGCCAGCAGCTTTAGTCAGGGGAGGGGGGAGCAGTTCTTC
CASSFSQGRGEQFF
>TRBV7-9|NA|TRBJ2-2|NA
TGTGCCAGCAGCTTAGTTCATCGAGACGGAAGCACCGGGGAGCTGTTTTTT
CASSLVHRDGSTGELFF
>TRBV9|NA|TRBJ2-7|TRBD1
TGTGCCAGCAGCGTTAGGCAGGGGGCTCGAGAGCAGTACTTC
CASSVRQGAREQYF
>TRBV24-1|NA|TRBJ2-1|NA
TGTGCCACCAGTGATTTGCAAGGACCCTACAATGAGCAGTTCTTC
CATSDLQGPYNEQFF
>TRBV5-1|few|TRBJ2-5|NA
TGCGCCAGCAGCACCGGGCCTAGGGAAGAGACCCAGTACTTC
CASSTGPREETQYF
>TRBV7-2|few|TRBJ1-2|TRBD1
TGTGCCAGCAGCCAGGGACAGACAGTTAACTATGGCTACACCTTC
CASSQGQTVNYGYTF
>TRBV5-1|few|TRBJ1-4|NA
TGCGCCAGCAGCTTGGCCCCCGCTAGGGAGCGCGAAAAACTGTTTTTT
CASSLAPAREREKLFF
>TRBV12-3/TRBV12-4|NA|TRBJ1-5|NA
TGTGCCAGCAGTCGGAGGGACTGGGACTTCGGGGGGAATCAGCCCCAGCATTTT
CASSRRDWDFGGNQPQHF
>TRBV28|NA|TRBJ1-2|TRBD1
TGTGCCAGCAGTTTAAGACGGACAGGAGAATTATATGGCTACACCTTC
CASSLRRTGELYGYTF
>TRBV7-2|few|TRBJ1-2|TRBD1
TGTGCCAGCAGCTCGGGACAGGTCCTATATGGCTACACCTTC
CASSSGQVLYGYTF
>TRBV6-5|few|TRBJ1-5|TRBD1
TGTGCCAGCAGTCCTCGGGACAGGGGTACGCAGCCCCAGCATTTT
CASSPRDRGTQPQHF
>TRBV4-1|few|TRBJ1-4|TRBD1
TGCGCCAGCAGCCAGCTGACAGGGACTAATGAAAAACTGTTTTTT
CASSQLTGTNEKLFF
>TRBV14|few|TRBJ2-1|TRBD2
TGTGCCAGCAGCCAACGGAAAGGACTAGCGGGGGGCTTCTCCTACAATGAGCAGTTCTTC
CASSQRKGLAGGFSYNEQFF
>TRBV19|few|TRBJ2-1|TRBD2
TGTGCCAGTAGTACGAGGGCTAGCGGGGAAAATGAGCAGTTCTTC
CASSTRASGENEQFF